These T cell receptor beta chains were read from a single sample in a study of synovial regulatory T cells in juvenile arthritis. Some clones are missing from TCRdb's copy, which holds only in-frame ones; the method was immunoSEQ multiplex PCR. The data show about 1,000 clones, and the top ten clones hold about 4.4%. What was sequenced was Treg cells from blood. The source is a donor younger than 30 with juvenile idiopathic arthritis. CDR3s include the opening cysteine and the closing phenylalanine or tryptophan. The order of the fields is J gene, clone size, V gene, CDR3 protein. Clone size is given as once, few, many or a size class.

TRBJ1-1,medium-sized,TRBV11-2,CASSLDGGANTEAFF
TRBJ2-7,medium-sized,TRBV9,CASSDTERSGIYEQYF
TRBJ2-1,medium-sized,TRBV5-1,CASSLSGRTTPYNEQFF
TRBJ2-3,medium-sized,TRBV30,CAWTDASRGTQYF
TRBJ1-1,large,TRBV18,CASSGGVGWGTEAFF
TRBJ2-5,medium-sized,TRBV6-4,CASSPSGSDGETQYF
TRBJ2-1,medium-sized,TRBV5-4,CASTLSASSSYNEQFF
TRBJ2-1,medium-sized,TRBV7-9,CASSRAYDWSEQFF
TRBJ2-1,medium-sized,TRBV5-6,CASSGGGLAGVFIHNEQFF
TRBJ2-1,medium-sized,TRBV2,CASSDPYLDEQFF
TRBJ2-7,medium-sized,TRBV18,CASSAGQGSYEQYF
TRBJ2-1,medium-sized,TRBV11-3,CASSWGAIDNEQFF
TRBJ2-3,medium-sized,TRBV7-2,CASSPHGGVVADTQYF
TRBJ1-2,medium-sized,TRBV7-9,CASSLAGTGSGYGYTF
TRBJ2-3,medium-sized,TRBV2,CASSVGTDTQYF
TRBJ1-5,medium-sized,TRBV28,CASSFVLGARQPQHF
TRBJ2-7,medium-sized,TRBV19,CASSWAPLYEQYF
TRBJ2-3,medium-sized,TRBV9,CASSGTSFTDTQYF
TRBJ2-6,medium-sized,TRBV19,CASTFGPYSGANVLTF
TRBJ1-2,medium-sized,TRBV19,CASSQTTVIRNGYTF
TRBJ2-7,medium-sized,TRBV4-3,CASSQEDRSYEQYF
TRBJ1-5,medium-sized,TRBV30,CAWSVPGNQPQHF
TRBJ2-5,medium-sized,TRBV5-1,CASSSGTSGVETQYF
TRBJ2-7,medium-sized,TRBV18,CASSPPGGDSYEQYF
TRBJ2-5,medium-sized,TRBV18,CASSLPGTEETQYF
TRBJ1-2,medium-sized,TRBV7-9,CASSQGENGYTF
TRBJ2-5,medium-sized,TRBV7-2,CASSLRQAETQYF
TRBJ2-1,medium-sized,TRBV11-2,CASSGFTGGEQFF
TRBJ2-2,medium-sized,TRBV21-1,CASTPTGGVITGELFF
TRBJ2-2,large,TRBV6-5,CASSLSFPITGELFF
TRBJ2-2,medium-sized,TRBV7-2,CASSADNPGELFF
TRBJ2-3,medium-sized,TRBV7-9,CASSLVRGESTDTQYF
TRBJ1-1,medium-sized,TRBV6-5,CASSSSLTGTEAFF